A selection of T cell receptor beta chains follows, all from one sample in a study of beta chain features in type 1 diabetes. Clones were read by immunoSEQ multiplex PCR, and TCRdb kept only the in-frame ones, dropping some. The table includes more than 250,000 clones, approximately 24% detected once. The sample consisted of naive CD4+ T cells from blood. These receptors were collected from a woman aged 25 to 39 with type 1 diabetes. CDR3s include the opening cysteine and the closing phenylalanine or tryptophan. The D gene is left open where the match is weak. Clone size is not always given. Where it is, it says once, few, many or a class for expanded clones.

d_gene,abundance,len,v_gene,j_gene,CDR3nt,CDR3aa
TRBD2,.,13,TRBV25-1,TRBJ2-5,TGTGCCAGCAGTAGCGGGAGTGGGGAGACCCAGTACTTC,CASSSGSGETQYF
.,few,14,TRBV9,TRBJ2-5,TGTGCCAGCAGCGTAACAGGGTTACGAGAGACCCAGTACTTC,CASSVTGLRETQYF
.,.,12,TRBV5-4,TRBJ2-5,TGTGCCAGCAGCCTAGCCGGCGAGACCCAGTACTTC,CASSLAGETQYF
.,few,14,TRBV30,TRBJ2-3,TGTGCCTGGAGTGAGTCTGTCGGGACAGATACGCAGTATTTT,CAWSESVGTDTQYF
.,few,12,TRBV30,TRBJ2-2,TGTGCCTGGAGTCGAGTTCCCGGGGAGCTGTTTTTT,CAWSRVPGELFF
.,.,16,TRBV13,TRBJ2-5,TGTGCCAGCAGCTTAGGCCTAGCGACAGTCCAAGAGACCCAGTACTTC,CASSLGLATVQETQYF
.,.,16,TRBV5-1,TRBJ2-1,TGCGCCAGCAGCTTGGACCCAGGGAACACCTACAATGAGCAGTTCTTC,CASSLDPGNTYNEQFF
TRBD1,.,15,TRBV5-6,TRBJ1-1,TGTGCCAGCAGCCTAACCGGGACAGGGAGAACTGAAGCTTTCTTT,CASSLTGTGRTEAFF
TRBD2,few,14,TRBV18,TRBJ2-1,TGTGCCAGCTCAGAGACTAGCGGGAGGGCCGGCGAATTCTTC,CASSETSGRAGEFF
TRBD1,.,13,TRBV10-3,TRBJ1-2,TGTGCCATTGGAGCCGGGACAGACAAAGGCTACACCTTC,CAIGAGTDKGYTF
TRBD1,.,12,TRBV29-1,TRBJ1-4,TGCAGCGTGGGACAGGGTAATGAAAAACTGTTTTTT,CSVGQGNEKLFF
TRBD1,.,15,TRBV29-1,TRBJ2-5,TGCAGCGTGGCCGGGACAGGGGGCCGGGGAGAGACCCAGTACTTC,CSVAGTGGRGETQYF
TRBD1,.,17,TRBV7-2,TRBJ2-3,TGTGCCAGCAGCTTAAGCCCGGGACAGGGGCCGGGAGATACGCAGTATTTT,CASSLSPGQGPGDTQYF
.,few,12,TRBV6-1,TRBJ1-1,TGTGCCAGCACTCCTGGTGGAGCCGAAGCTTTCTTT,CASTPGGAEAFF
.,.,14,TRBV30,TRBJ2-7,TGTGCCTGGAGTGGCACAGGGCGAAGCTACGAGCAGTACTTC,CAWSGTGRSYEQYF
TRBD1,.,14,TRBV6-5,TRBJ1-1,TGTGCCAGCAGAACCCCGGGACAGGGGTTAAAAGCTTTCTTT,CASRTPGQGLKAFF
TRBD2,few,15,TRBV28,TRBJ2-3,TGTGCCAGCAGTTTATTCGGGCGGGAGTGGGATACGCAGTATTTT,CASSLFGREWDTQYF